This is a list of T cell receptor beta chains from one sample in a study of T cell responses to AZD1222 COVID-19 vaccine. Profiled with immunoSEQ multiplex PCR; TCRdb holds only in-frame clones, not every one. The table shows tens of thousands of clones, with roughly 86% occurring only once. The source material was peripheral blood, sampled 28 days after the second AZD1222 dose. Receptor source: an adult who received the AZD1222 COVID-19 vaccine. Each CDR3 is given with its conserved first and last residue. Fields, in order: clone size, J gene, CDR3 length, D gene, V gene, CDR3 protein, CDR3 DNA. The D gene is left open where the match is weak. Clone sizes are given selectively: once, few, many, or a class where the clone is expanded.

NA	TRBJ2-2	16	TRBD1	TRBV6-4	CASSGTGTGDAGELFF	TGTGCCAGCAGTGGGACCGGGACAGGCGATGCCGGGGAGCTGTTTTTT
NA	TRBJ2-3	18	TRBD2	TRBV5-4	CASSSLTSGRTYTDTQYF	TGTGCCAGCAGCTCCCTGACTAGCGGGAGAACCTACACAGATACGCAGTATTTT
NA	TRBJ2-1	13	NA	TRBV7-6	CASSPDGYNEQFF	TGTGCCAGCAGTCCCGACGGCTACAATGAGCAGTTCTTC
NA	TRBJ2-1	14	TRBD2	TRBV28	CASSQAGAFGEQFF	TGTGCCAGCAGTCAAGCGGGGGCCTTCGGGGAGCAGTTCTTC
NA	TRBJ1-2	15	NA	TRBV30	CAWSSDRVFFYGYTF	TGTGCCTGGAGTTCTGACAGAGTCTTTTTCTATGGCTACACCTTC
once	TRBJ2-7	14	NA	TRBV19	CASSRGSDTYEQYF	TGTGCCAGTTCCCGGGGCAGTGACACCTACGAGCAGTACTTC
NA	TRBJ1-6	13	NA	TRBV30	CAWSRGLDSPLHF	TGTGCCTGGAGTAGGGGACTGGATTCACCCCTCCACTTT
NA	TRBJ2-4	16	TRBD1	TRBV19	CASTAGQGAPKNIQYF	TGTGCCAGCACCGCGGGGCAGGGGGCACCAAAAAACATTCAGTACTTC
NA	TRBJ1-1	15	NA	TRBV5-1	CASSLEGRANTEAFF	TGCGCCAGCAGCTTGGAGGGCAGGGCGAACACTGAAGCTTTCTTT
NA	TRBJ2-7	14	NA	TRBV24-1	CATSSGQSPYEQYF	TGTGCCACCTCCAGCGGGCAGTCACCCTACGAGCAGTACTTC
NA	TRBJ1-5	14	TRBD1	TRBV2	CASSNRGRNQPQHF	TGTGCCAGCAGTAACAGGGGGCGAAATCAGCCCCAGCATTTT
NA	TRBJ1-6	15	TRBD1	TRBV3-1/TRBV3-2	CASTDRGAPYSPLHF	TGTGCCAGCACGGACAGGGGCGCGCCTTATTCACCCCTCCACTTT
NA	TRBJ2-1	14	NA	TRBV5-4	CATIRQGGRNEQFF	TGTGCCACCATACGACAGGGAGGCCGCAATGAGCAGTTCTTC
NA	TRBJ1-1	21	TRBD1	TRBV5-1	CASSLNTGGKGMIGWHTEAFF	TGCGCCAGCAGCTTGAACACAGGGGGCAAGGGTATGATAGGGTGGCACACTGAAGCTTTCTTT
NA	TRBJ1-5	13	NA	TRBV27	CATGNPGNQPQHF	TGTGCCACCGGAAACCCGGGCAATCAGCCCCAGCATTTT
few	TRBJ2-4	17	NA	TRBV10-2	CASSDLQGGQGPNIQYF	TGCGCCAGCAGTGACTTGCAGGGTGGGCAGGGCCCAAACATTCAGTACTTC
NA	TRBJ1-2	15	NA	TRBV28	CASSPGLRGLYGYTF	TGTGCCAGCAGCCCTGGACTTAGGGGCCTCTATGGCTACACCTTC
NA	TRBJ1-4	16	NA	TRBV15	CATRRGDGGAYGKLFF	TGTGCCACCAGAAGAGGGGACGGCGGCGCTTATGGAAAACTGTTTTTT
NA	TRBJ1-1	14	NA	TRBV7-9	CASSLGDGNTEAFF	TGTGCCAGCAGCTTAGGGGACGGGAACACTGAAGCTTTCTTT
NA	TRBJ1-2	10	NA	TRBV20-1	CSALGHGYTF	TGCAGTGCGTTGGGACATGGCTACACCTTC
NA	TRBJ2-7	16	TRBD2	TRBV15	CATSRQTSGRALEQYF	TGTGCCACCAGCAGACAGACTAGCGGGAGGGCCCTCGAGCAGTACTTC
NA	TRBJ1-5	14	NA	TRBV28	CASSPAGVHQPQHF	TGTGCCAGCAGCCCGGCGGGAGTTCATCAGCCCCAGCATTTT